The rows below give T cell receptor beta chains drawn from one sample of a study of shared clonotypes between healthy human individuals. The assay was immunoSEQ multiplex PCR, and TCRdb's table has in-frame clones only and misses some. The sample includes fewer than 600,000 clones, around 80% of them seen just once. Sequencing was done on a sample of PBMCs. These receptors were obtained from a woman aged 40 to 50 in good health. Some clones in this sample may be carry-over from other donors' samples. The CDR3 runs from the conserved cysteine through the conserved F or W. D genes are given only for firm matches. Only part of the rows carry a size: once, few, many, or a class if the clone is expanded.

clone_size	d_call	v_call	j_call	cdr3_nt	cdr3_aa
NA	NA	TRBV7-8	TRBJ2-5	TGTGCCAGCAGCTCGGGACTCCTCCGCCCGGAGACCCAGTACTTC	CASSSGLLRPETQYF
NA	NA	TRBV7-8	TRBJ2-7	TGTGCCAGCAGCTTAGAATGGAACTCCTACGAGCAGTACTTC	CASSLEWNSYEQYF
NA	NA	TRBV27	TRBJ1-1	TGTGCCAGCAGTTTAATACCGGGGTCAGGCACTGAAGCTTTCTTT	CASSLIPGSGTEAFF
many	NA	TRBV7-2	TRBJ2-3	TGTGCCAGCAGCCATTTCCCGGCGGATACGCAGTATTTT	CASSHFPADTQYF
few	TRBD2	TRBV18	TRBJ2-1	TGTGCCAGCTCACCACTAGCGGGAGTGCACAATGAGCAGTTCTTC	CASSPLAGVHNEQFF
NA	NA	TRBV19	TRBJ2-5	TGTGCCGCGGGCCCCGGGGAGACAGGAGAGACCCAGTACTTC	CAAGPGETGETQYF
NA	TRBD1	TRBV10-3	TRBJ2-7	TGTGCCATCGGGGAGAGACAGGGGTCCTACGAGCAGTACTTC	CAIGERQGSYEQYF
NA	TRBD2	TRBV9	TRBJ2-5	TGTGCCAGCAGCGTAGACGGGACTAGTCAAGAGACCCAGTACTTC	CASSVDGTSQETQYF
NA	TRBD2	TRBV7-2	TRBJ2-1	TGTGCCAGCAGATTAGCGGGAGCCAATGAGCAGTTCTTC	CASRLAGANEQFF
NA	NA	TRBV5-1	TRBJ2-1	TGCGCCAGCAGCTTAACCATGAGCTCCTACAATGAGCAGTTCTTC	CASSLTMSSYNEQFF
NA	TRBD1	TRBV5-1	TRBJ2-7	TGCGCCAGCAGTTCCCGGACAGGGGGTGAGCAGTACTTC	CASSSRTGGEQYF
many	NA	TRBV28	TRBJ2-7	TGTGCCAGCAGCCTCCGACAGTTCGAGCAGTACTTC	CASSLRQFEQYF
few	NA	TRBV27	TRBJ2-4	TGTGCCAGGCCTAGCCCGGTGGCCAAAAACATTCAGTACTTC	CARPSPVAKNIQYF
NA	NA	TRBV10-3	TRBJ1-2	TGTGCCATCAGTGAGTCTGGGCGACAGATATATGGCTACACCTTC	CAISESGRQIYGYTF
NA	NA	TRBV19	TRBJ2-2	TGTGCCAGTAATGGGGTAAGCCCGAACACCGGGGAGCTGTTTTTT	CASNGVSPNTGELFF
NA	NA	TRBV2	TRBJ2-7	TGTGCCAGCAGCGTGACAGGGAGGGGCGAGCAGTACTTC	CASSVTGRGEQYF
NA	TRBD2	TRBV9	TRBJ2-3	TGTGCCAGCAGCGTAGGGGCCCGTCTAGCGGGGAGCACAGATACGCAGTATTTT	CASSVGARLAGSTDTQYF
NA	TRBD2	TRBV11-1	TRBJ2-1	TGTGCCAGCAGACCGGGACTAGCTCCCCGTTCGGGCAATGAGCAGTTCTTC	CASRPGLAPRSGNEQFF
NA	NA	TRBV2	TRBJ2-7	TGTGCCAGCAGTCTTTCGGACGTCGAGCAGTACTTC	CASSLSDVEQYF
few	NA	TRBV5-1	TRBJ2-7	TGCGCCAGCAGCTTGGGGAGGAGCTCCTACGAGCAGTACTTC	CASSLGRSSYEQYF
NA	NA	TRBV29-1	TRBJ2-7	TGCAGCGTTGAAAGTGAACGGTCCAACGAGCAGTACTTC	CSVESERSNEQYF
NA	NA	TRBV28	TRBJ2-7	TGTGCCAGCAGCTCCACTAGCGAGCAGTACTTC	CASSSTSEQYF
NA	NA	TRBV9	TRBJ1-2	TGTGCCAGCAGCGTAGGTGGATGGACGGGAGCTAACTATGGCTACACCTTC	CASSVGGWTGANYGYTF
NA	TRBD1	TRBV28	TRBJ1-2	TGTGCCAGCAGCTCTGGACAGGGAGGTGGCTACACCTTC	CASSSGQGGGYTF
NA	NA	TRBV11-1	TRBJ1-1	TGTGCCAGCAGCTTAGTCGGGGAAACTGAAGCTTTCTTT	CASSLVGETEAFF
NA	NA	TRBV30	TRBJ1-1	TGTGCCTGGAGTGTACAAGCAGGGACTGAAGCTTTCTTT	CAWSVQAGTEAFF
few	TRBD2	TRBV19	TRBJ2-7	TGTGCCAGTAGGCGGACTAGCGGACCGTGGGAGCAGTACTTC	CASRRTSGPWEQYF
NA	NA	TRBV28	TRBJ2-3	TGTGCCAGCAGCCCCGGACTAGTCGGGGGCGCAGATACGCAGTATTTT	CASSPGLVGGADTQYF
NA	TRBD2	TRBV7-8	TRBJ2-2	TGTGCCAGCAGCAAGACTAGCGGGGCGAACACCGGGGAGCTGTTTTTT	CASSKTSGANTGELFF
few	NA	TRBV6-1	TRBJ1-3	TGTGCCAGCAGTGAAGAAGGGCACGGAGGAAACACCATATATTTT	CASSEEGHGGNTIYF
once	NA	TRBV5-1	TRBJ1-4	TGCGCCAGCACCCCACTCCCGGTTCGAACTAATGAAAAACTGTTTTTT	CASTPLPVRTNEKLFF
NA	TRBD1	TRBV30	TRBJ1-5	TGTGCCTGGAGTTCGGGTCGTACGGGACAGGGAAGCAGTCAGCCCCAGCATTTT	CAWSSGRTGQGSSQPQHF
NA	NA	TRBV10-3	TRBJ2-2	TGTGCCATCGGAGGGACAGCGAACACCGGGGAGCTGTTTTTT	CAIGGTANTGELFF
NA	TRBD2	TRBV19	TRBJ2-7	TGTGCCAGTAACGCGGGGGTAGCATCTAGGTACGAGCAGTACTTC	CASNAGVASRYEQYF
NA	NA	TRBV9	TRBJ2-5	TGTGCCAGCAGCCCCAGCCCCCGGAGGGGCGGCCAAGAGACCCAGTACTTC	CASSPSPRRGGQETQYF
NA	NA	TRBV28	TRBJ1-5	TGTGCCAGCACCTCAGGTTACATGATAGCCCAGCATTTT	CASTSGYMIAQHF
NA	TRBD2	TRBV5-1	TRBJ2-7	TGCGCCAGCAGATCGGGGGGCAGCGGGGGCGCCGAGCAGTACTTC	CASRSGGSGGAEQYF
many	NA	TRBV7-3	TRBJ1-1	TGTGCCAGCAGCCCTTCGGGGGGCCTGAACACTGAAGCTTTCTTT	CASSPSGGLNTEAFF
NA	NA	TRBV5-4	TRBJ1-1	TGTGCCAGCAGCATAGACGACGCTGAAGCTTTCTTT	CASSIDDAEAFF